This T cell receptor beta chain was recorded in a study of T cell responses to AZD1222 COVID-19 vaccine. Study background: Pooled together were second doses at about 4 or about 12 weeks. The study's findings and limits: Females made up more of the donors, who were largely white British, and clonal diversity may have come out too low. Per reports, nearly half of all spike-specific TCRs target regions that are unmutated in variants. Vaccine-related CD4 TCRs covered spike, predominating at 160-218 and 743-854.

CDR1 is WNHNN, CDR2 SYGVQD, per germline (reference sequence). The ends were cut back, 6 bases at V and 0 bases at J, with 26 bases in the middle. The CDR3 loop spans 20 amino acids. The data were produced by immunoSEQ multiplex PCR, yet TCRdb's version contains in-frame clones alone and is incomplete. The sample has approximately 120,000 clones, approximately 88% seen once. Of note for this clone: Its cognate antigen is unknown.

This receptor was obtained from an adult in good health. The sample consisted of peripheral blood, taken on day 0 of AZD1222 vaccination. The V and J genes are TRBV10-1 and TRBJ1-4, with D perhaps matching TRBD1 (6 bases). CDR3 in DNA: TGCGCCAGCAGGGCAAGTTACAGGGTTTCGCTTGCCGCAACTAATGAAAAACTGTTTTTT. Protein product: CASRASYRVSLAATNEKLFF.